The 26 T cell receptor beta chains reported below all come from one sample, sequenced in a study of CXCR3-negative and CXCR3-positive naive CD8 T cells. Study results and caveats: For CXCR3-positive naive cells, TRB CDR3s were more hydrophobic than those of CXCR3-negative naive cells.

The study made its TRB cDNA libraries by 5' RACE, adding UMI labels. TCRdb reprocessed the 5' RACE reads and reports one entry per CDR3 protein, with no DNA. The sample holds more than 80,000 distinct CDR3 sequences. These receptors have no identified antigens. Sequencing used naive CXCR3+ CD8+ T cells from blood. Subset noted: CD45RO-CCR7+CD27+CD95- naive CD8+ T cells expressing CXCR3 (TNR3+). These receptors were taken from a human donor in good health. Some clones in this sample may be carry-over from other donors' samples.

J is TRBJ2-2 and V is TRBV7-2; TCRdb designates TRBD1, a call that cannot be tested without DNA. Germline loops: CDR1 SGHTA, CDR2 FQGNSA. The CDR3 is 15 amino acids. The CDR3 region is CASSLGPGSTGELFF.

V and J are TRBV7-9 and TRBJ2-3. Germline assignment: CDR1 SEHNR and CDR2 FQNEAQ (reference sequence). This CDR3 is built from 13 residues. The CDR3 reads CASSLDNTDTQYF.

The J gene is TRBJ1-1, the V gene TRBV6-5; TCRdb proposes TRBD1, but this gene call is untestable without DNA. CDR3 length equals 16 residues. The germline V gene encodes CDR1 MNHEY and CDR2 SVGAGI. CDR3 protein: CASSSYGSGGETEAFF.

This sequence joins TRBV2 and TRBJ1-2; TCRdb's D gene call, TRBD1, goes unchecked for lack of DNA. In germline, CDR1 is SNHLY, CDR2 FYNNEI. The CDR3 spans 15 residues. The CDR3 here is CASSESPGSNYGYTF.

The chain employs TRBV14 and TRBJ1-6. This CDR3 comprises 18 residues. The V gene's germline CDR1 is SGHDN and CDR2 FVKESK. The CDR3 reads CASSLTTFPNSYNSPLHF. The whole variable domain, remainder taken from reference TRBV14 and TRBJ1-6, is EAGVTQFPSHSVIEKGQTVTLRCDPISGHDNLYWYRRVMGKEIKFLLHFVKESKQDESGMPNNRFLAERTGGTYSTLKVQPAELEDSGVYFCASSLTTFPNSYNSPLHFGNGTRLTVT.

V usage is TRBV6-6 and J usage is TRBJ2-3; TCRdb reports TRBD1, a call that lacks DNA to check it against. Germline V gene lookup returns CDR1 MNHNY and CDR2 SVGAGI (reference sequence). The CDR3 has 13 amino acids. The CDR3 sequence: CASSLSGKDTQYF.

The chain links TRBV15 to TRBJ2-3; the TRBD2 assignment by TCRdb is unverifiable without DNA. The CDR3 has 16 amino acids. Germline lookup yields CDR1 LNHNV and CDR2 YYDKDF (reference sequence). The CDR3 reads CATSRDPSSMADTQYF.

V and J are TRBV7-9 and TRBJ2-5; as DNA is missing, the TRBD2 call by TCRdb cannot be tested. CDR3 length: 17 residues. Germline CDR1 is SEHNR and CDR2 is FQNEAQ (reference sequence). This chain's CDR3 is CASSQGLAGGPQETQYF.

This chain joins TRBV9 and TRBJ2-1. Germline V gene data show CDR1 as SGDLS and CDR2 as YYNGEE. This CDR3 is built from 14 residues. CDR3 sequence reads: CASNEAGYYNEQFF.

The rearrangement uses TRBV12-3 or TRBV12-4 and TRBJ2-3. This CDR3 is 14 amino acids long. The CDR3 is CASSSSGDTDTQYF.

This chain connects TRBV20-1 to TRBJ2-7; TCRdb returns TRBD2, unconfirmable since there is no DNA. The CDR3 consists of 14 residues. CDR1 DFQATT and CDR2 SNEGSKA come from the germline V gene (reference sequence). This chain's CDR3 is CSAPSGRGSYEQYF.

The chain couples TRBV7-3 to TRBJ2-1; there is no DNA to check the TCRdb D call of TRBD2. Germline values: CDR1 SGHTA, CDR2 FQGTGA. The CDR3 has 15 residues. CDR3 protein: CASSSVSGPYNEQFF.

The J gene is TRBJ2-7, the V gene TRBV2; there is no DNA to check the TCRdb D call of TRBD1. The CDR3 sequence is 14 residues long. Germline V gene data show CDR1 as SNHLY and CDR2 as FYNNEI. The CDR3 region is CASSARTGDYEQYF.

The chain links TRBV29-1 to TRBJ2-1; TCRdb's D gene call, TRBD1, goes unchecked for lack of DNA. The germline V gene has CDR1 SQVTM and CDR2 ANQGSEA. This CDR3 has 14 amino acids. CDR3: CSVYFQTGGNEQFF.

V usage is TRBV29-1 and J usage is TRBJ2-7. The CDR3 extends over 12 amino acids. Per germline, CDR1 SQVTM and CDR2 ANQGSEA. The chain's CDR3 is CSVGTNSYEQYF.

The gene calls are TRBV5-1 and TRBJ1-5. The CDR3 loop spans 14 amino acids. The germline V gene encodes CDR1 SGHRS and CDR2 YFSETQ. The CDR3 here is CASSFEGGNQPQHF.

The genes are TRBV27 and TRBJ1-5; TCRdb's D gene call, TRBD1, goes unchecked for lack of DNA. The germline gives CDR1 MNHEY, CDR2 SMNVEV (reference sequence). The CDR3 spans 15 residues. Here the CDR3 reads CASSSLWDSNQPQHF.

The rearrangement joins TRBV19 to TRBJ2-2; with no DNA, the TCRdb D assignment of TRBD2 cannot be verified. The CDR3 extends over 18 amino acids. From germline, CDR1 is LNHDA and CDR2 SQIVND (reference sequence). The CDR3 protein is CASSPQGLAGPDTGELFF. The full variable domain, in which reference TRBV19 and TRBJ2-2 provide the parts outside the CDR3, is DGGITQSPKYLFRKEGQNVTLSCEQNLNHDAMYWYRQDPGQGLRLIYYSQIVNDFQKGDIAEGYSVSREKKESFPLTVTSAQKNPTAFYLCASSPQGLAGPDTGELFFGEGSRLTVL.

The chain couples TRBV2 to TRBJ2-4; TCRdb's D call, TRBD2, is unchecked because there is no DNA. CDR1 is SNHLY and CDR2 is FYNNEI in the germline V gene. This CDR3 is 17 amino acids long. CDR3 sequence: CASSEWASGGPLDIQYF.

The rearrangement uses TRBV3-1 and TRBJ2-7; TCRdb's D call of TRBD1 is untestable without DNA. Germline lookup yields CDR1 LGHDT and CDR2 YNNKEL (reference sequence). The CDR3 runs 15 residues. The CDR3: CASSQGGDLLDEQYF.

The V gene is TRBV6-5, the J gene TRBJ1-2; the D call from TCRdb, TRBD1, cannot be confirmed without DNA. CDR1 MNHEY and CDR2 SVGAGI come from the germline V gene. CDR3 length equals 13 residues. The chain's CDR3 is CASRFPGTDGYTF.

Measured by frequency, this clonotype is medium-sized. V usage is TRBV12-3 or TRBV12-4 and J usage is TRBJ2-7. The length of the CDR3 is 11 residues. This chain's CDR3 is CASSSSYEQYF.

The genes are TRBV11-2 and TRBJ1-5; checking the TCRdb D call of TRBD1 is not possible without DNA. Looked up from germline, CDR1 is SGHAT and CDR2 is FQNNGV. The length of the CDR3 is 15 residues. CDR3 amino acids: CASSSGYRDNQPQHF.

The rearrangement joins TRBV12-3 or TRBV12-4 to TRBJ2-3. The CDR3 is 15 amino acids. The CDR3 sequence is CASSLETRVTDTQYF.

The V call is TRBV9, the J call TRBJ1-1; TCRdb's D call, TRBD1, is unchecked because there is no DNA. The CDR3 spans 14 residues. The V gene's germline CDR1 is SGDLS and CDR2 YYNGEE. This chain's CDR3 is CASSVADRGLRAFF.

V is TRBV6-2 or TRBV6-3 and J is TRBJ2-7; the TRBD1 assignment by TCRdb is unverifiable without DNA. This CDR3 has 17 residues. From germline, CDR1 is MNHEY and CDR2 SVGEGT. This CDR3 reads CASSETFGQPTPYEQYF.